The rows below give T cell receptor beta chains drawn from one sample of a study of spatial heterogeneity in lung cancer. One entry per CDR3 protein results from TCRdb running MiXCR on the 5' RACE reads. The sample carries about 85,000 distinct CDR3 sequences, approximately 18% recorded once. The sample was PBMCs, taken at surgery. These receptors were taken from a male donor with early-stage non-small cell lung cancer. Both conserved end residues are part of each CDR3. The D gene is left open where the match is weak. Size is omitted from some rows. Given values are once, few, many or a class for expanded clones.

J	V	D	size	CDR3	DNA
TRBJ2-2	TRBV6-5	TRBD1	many	CASSYSPGTGDTGELFF	TGTGCCAGCAGTTACTCCCCCGGGACAGGGGACACCGGGGAGCTGTTTTTT
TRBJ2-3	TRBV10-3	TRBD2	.	CAISVAGGTDTQYF	TGTGCCATCAGTGTGGCGGGGGGCACAGATACGCAGTATTTT
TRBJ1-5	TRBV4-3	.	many	CASSQGYDQPQHF	TGCGCCAGCAGCCAAGGTTATGATCAGCCCCAGCATTTT
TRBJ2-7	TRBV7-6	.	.	CASSLAAGSSYEQYF	TGTGCCAGCAGCTTAGCTGCGGGGAGCTCCTACGAGCAGTACTTC
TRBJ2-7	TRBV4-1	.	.	CASSQQASTPMGNEQYF	TGCGCCAGCAGCCAACAGGCCTCGACTCCTATGGGTAACGAGCAGTACTTC
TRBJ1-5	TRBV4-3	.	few	CASSLTRAFEGPQHF	TGCGCCAGCAGCCTTACCCGGGCCTTCGAGGGGCCCCAGCATTTT
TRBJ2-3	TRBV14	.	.	CASSQDLHLGADTQYF	TGTGCCAGCAGCCAAGATCTCCACCTCGGCGCAGATACGCAGTATTTT
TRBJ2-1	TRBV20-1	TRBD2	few	CSAPSGGPQFF	TGCAGTGCACCTAGCGGGGGACCGCAGTTCTTC
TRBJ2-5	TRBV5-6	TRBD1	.	CASSPVTGSQETQYF	TGTGCCAGCAGCCCCGTGACAGGGTCCCAAGAGACCCAGTACTTC
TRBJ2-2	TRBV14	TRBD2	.	CASSHGGLAGGKLFF	TGTGCCAGCAGCCACGGAGGACTAGCGGGGGGAAAGCTGTTTTTT
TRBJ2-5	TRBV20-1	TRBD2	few	CSARGGSGVQETQYF	TGCAGTGCTAGAGGGGGTAGCGGGGTGCAAGAGACCCAGTACTTC
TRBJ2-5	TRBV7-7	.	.	CASSLRESETQYF	TGTGCTAGCAGCTTAAGGGAATCAGAGACCCAGTACTTC
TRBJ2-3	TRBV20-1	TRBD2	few	CSAPGRGDLTDTQYF	TGCAGTGCCCCCGGACGGGGGGATCTCACAGATACGCAGTATTTT
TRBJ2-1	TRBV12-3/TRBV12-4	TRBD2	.	CASSSTSGAAYNEQFF	TGTGCCAGCAGCTCGACTAGCGGGGCGGCCTACAATGAGCAGTTCTTC
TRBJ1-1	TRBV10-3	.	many	CAISNSPTGGGTEAFF	TGTGCCATCAGTAATTCTCCGACAGGCGGGGGGACTGAAGCTTTCTTT
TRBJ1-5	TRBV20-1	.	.	CSAPAQGLNQPQHF	TGCAGTGCCCCAGCTCAGGGCCTCAATCAGCCCCAGCATTTT
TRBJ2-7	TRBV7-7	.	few	CASSPIPGDVEQYF	TGTGCTAGCAGCCCGATCCCGGGAGACGTAGAGCAGTACTTC
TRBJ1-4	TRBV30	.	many	CAWGVSDPELFF	TGTGCCTGGGGGGTATCGGACCCCGAACTGTTTTTT
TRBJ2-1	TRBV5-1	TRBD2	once	CASSPDRAGGGNEQFF	TGCGCCAGCAGCCCGGACAGAGCGGGAGGGGGCAATGAGCAGTTCTTC
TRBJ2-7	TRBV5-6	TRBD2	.	CASSPPGGTHSYEQYF	TGTGCCAGCAGCCCGCCGGGGGGGACCCACTCCTACGAGCAGTACTTC
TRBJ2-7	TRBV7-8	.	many	CASSEPGGPRLYF	TGTGCCAGCAGCGAGCCCGGGGGTCCCAGGCTGTACTTC
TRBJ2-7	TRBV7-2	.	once	CVSSLETVAYEQYF	TGTGTCAGCAGCTTGGAGACAGTGGCCTACGAGCAGTACTTC
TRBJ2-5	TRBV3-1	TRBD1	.	CASSQEQGGAGQSLPQETQYF	TGTGCCAGCAGCCAAGAACAAGGGGGCGCAGGTCAATCCCTGCCCCAAGAGACCCAGTACTTC
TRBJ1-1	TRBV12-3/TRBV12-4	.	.	CASSLYRKRAFF	TGTGCCAGCAGTTTATACAGGAAAAGGGCTTTCTTT
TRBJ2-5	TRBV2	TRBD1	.	CASSATGVATETQYF	TGTGCCAGCAGCGCTACAGGGGTGGCTACAGAGACCCAGTACTTC
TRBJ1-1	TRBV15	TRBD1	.	CATSRDRGTEAFF	TGTGCCACCAGCAGAGACAGGGGGACTGAAGCTTTCTTT
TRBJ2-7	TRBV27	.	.	CASSRLQDYMPEQYF	TGTGCCAGCAGTCGACTTCAGGACTACATGCCGGAGCAGTACTTC
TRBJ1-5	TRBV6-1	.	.	CATQAYSNQPQHF	TGTGCCACACAGGCTTATAGCAATCAGCCCCAGCATTTT
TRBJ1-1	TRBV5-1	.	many	CASSLEVGNTEAFF	TGTGCCAGCAGTTTAGAGGTAGGGAACACTGAAGCTTTCTTT
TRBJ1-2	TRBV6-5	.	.	CASSYGSRDYGYTF	TGTGCCAGCAGTTATGGTAGCAGGGACTATGGCTACACCTTC
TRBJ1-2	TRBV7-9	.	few	CASSLAAGYTF	TGTGCCAGCAGCTTAGCGGCTGGCTACACCTTC
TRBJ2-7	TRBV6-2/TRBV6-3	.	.	CASSSNRSPGNEQYF	TGTGCCAGCAGTTCCAACAGGTCCCCAGGCAACGAGCAGTACTTC
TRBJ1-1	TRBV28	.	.	CASRYSRGTNTEAFF	TGTGCCAGCAGGTACTCTCGGGGAACGAACACTGAAGCTTTCTTT
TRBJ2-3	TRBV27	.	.	CASSFTGTTDTQYF	TGTGCCAGCAGTTTTACAGGAACCACAGATACGCAGTATTTT
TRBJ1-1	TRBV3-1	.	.	CASSPGQRTEAFF	TGTGCCAGCAGTCCAGGCCAACGCACTGAAGCTTTCTTT
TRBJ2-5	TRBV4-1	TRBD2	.	CASSQGLAGVGSQETQYF	TGCGCCAGCAGCCAAGGACTAGCGGGAGTTGGCTCTCAAGAGACCCAGTACTTC
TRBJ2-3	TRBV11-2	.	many	CASSSRGFPSTDTQYF	TGTGCCAGCAGCTCCCGGGGATTCCCGAGCACAGATACGCAGTATTTT
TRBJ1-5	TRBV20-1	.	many	CSAVDSQLSNQPQHF	TGCAGTGCAGTGGACAGCCAACTTAGCAATCAGCCCCAGCATTTT
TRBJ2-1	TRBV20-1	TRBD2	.	CSARASGRVEQFF	TGCAGTGCTAGGGCTAGCGGGAGGGTTGAGCAGTTCTTC
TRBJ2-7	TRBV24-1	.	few	CATSDPRGPYEQYF	TGTGCCACCAGTGATCCGCGAGGGCCCTACGAGCAGTACTTC
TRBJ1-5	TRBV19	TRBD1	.	CASNSGQWNQPQHF	TGTGCCAGCAATTCGGGACAGTGGAATCAGCCCCAGCATTTT
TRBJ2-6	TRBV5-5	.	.	CASSPQGGANVLTF	TGTGCCAGCAGCCCACAGGGTGGGGCCAACGTCCTGACTTTC
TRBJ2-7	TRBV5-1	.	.	CASSLDRNSYEQYF	TGCGCCAGCAGCCTAGACAGGAACTCCTACGAGCAGTACTTC
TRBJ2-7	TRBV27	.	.	CASSPSLGRMSYEQYF	TGTGCCAGCAGTCCTTCCCTGGGGAGGATGTCCTACGAGCAGTACTTC
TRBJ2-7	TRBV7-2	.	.	CASSLTGRTYEQYF	TGTGCCAGCAGCTTAACTGGACGGACCTACGAGCAGTACTTC
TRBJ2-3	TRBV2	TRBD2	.	CASSVAGGSTDTQYF	TGTGCCAGCAGCGTAGCGGGAGGAAGCACAGATACGCAGTATTTT
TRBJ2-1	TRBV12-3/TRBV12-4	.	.	CASRSTPPGGNEQFF	TGTGCCAGCAGGTCGACTCCCCCTGGCGGCAATGAGCAGTTCTTC
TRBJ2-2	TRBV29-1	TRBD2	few	CSAVRGVNTGELFF	TGCAGCGCCGTGCGGGGGGTAAACACCGGGGAGCTGTTTTTT
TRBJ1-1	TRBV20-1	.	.	CSARGLGREDTEAFF	TGCAGTGCTAGAGGCTTAGGACGGGAGGACACTGAAGCTTTCTTT
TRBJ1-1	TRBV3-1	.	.	CASSRLRGGTEAFF	TGTGCCAGCAGCCGCCTCCGGGGGGGCACTGAAGCTTTCTTT
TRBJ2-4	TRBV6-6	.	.	CASSPTGIQYF	TGTGCCAGCAGCCCAACGGGCATTCAGTACTTC
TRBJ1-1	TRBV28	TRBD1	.	CASRMAGTGGRNTEAFF	TGTGCCAGCAGAATGGCCGGGACAGGGGGCAGGAACACTGAAGCTTTCTTT
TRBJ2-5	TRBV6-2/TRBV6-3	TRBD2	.	CASSAGTIFVETQYF	TGTGCCAGCAGTGCGGGGACTATATTTGTGGAGACCCAGTACTTC
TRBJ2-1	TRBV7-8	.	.	CASSLFLRDTGTRNEQFF	TGTGCCAGCAGCTTATTTCTCAGGGACACAGGGACACGGAATGAGCAGTTCTTC
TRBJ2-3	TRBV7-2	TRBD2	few	CASSSSSGGANTQYF	TGTGCCAGCAGCTCGTCTAGCGGGGGTGCGAATACGCAGTATTTT
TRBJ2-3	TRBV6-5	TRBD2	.	CASTGTSRPDTQYF	TGTGCCAGCACAGGGACTAGTCGTCCAGATACGCAGTATTTT
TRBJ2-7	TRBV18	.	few	CASSPAKGSYEQYF	TGTGCCAGCTCACCAGCCAAGGGGTCCTACGAGCAGTACTTC
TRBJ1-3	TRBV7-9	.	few	CASSTPGGGNTIYF	TGTGCCAGCAGCACCCCCGGTGGTGGAAACACCATATATTTT
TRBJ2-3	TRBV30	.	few	CAWSTEADTQYF	TGTGCCTGGAGTACGGAGGCAGATACGCAGTATTTT